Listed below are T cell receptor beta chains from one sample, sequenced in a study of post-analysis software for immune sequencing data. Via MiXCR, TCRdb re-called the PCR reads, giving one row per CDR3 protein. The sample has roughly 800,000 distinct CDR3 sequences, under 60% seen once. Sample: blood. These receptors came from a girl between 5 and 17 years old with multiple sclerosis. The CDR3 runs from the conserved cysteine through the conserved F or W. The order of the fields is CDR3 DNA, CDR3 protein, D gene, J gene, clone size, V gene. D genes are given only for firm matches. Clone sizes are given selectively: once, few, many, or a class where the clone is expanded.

cdr3_nt: TGTGCCAGCAGCACCGGGACTAGCGGAGAAGAGACCCAGTACTTC
cdr3_aa: CASSTGTSGEETQYF
d_call: TRBD2
j_call: TRBJ2-5
clone_size: few
v_call: TRBV7-2

cdr3_nt: TGTGCCAGCACCGTGGGTTGGGGAATAGAGACCCAGTACTTC
cdr3_aa: CASTVGWGIETQYF
d_call: -
j_call: TRBJ2-5
clone_size: few
v_call: TRBV2

cdr3_nt: TGTGCCAGCAGCCCCTGGGCAGAAACCTACGAGCAGTACTTC
cdr3_aa: CASSPWAETYEQYF
d_call: -
j_call: TRBJ2-7
clone_size: -
v_call: TRBV11-2

cdr3_nt: TGTGCCAGCAGTTTTGGGGCCGGGGTAGCGGGAGGAGTCGATGAGCAGTTCTTC
cdr3_aa: CASSFGAGVAGGVDEQFF
d_call: TRBD2
j_call: TRBJ2-1
clone_size: few
v_call: TRBV12-3/TRBV12-4

cdr3_nt: TGCAGTGCCTTTTTCTGGGATACGCAGTATTTT
cdr3_aa: CSAFFWDTQYF
d_call: -
j_call: TRBJ2-3
clone_size: -
v_call: TRBV20-1

cdr3_nt: TGTGCCAGCAGCACCTGGGGCAATCAGCCCCAGCATTTT
cdr3_aa: CASSTWGNQPQHF
d_call: -
j_call: TRBJ1-5
clone_size: -
v_call: TRBV5-8

cdr3_nt: TGTGCCAGCAGTTTAGAACAGTACTTC
cdr3_aa: CASSLEQYF
d_call: -
j_call: TRBJ2-5
clone_size: -
v_call: TRBV12-3/TRBV12-4

cdr3_nt: TGCAGTGCTAGACTAGCGAGCTCCTACAATGAGCAGTTCTTC
cdr3_aa: CSARLASSYNEQFF
d_call: -
j_call: TRBJ2-1
clone_size: few
v_call: TRBV20-1

cdr3_nt: TGTGCCAGCAAATGGTTGACAGGGAACCCTAGCTCCTACAATGAGCAGTTCTTC
cdr3_aa: CASKWLTGNPSSYNEQFF
d_call: TRBD1
j_call: TRBJ2-1
clone_size: few
v_call: TRBV6-1

cdr3_nt: TGCAGTGCTACCCATTATTCAGCTAGCACAGATACGCAGTATTTT
cdr3_aa: CSATHYSASTDTQYF
d_call: -
j_call: TRBJ2-3
clone_size: -
v_call: TRBV20-1

cdr3_nt: TGTGCCAGCAGTTTTGGGAGGGCGCAGTATTTT
cdr3_aa: CASSFGRAQYF
d_call: TRBD2
j_call: TRBJ2-3
clone_size: few
v_call: TRBV27

cdr3_nt: TGTGCCAGCAGCGACAGGGTCTTTCCCTACGAGCAGTACTTC
cdr3_aa: CASSDRVFPYEQYF
d_call: TRBD1
j_call: TRBJ2-7
clone_size: -
v_call: TRBV25-1

cdr3_nt: TGCAGTGCTAGAGATAGGGCAGGGAGCCCAGATACGCAGTATTTT
cdr3_aa: CSARDRAGSPDTQYF
d_call: -
j_call: TRBJ2-3
clone_size: -
v_call: TRBV20-1

cdr3_nt: TGTGCCAGCAGTTACGTCGGACAGGCCTATGGCTACACCTTC
cdr3_aa: CASSYVGQAYGYTF
d_call: TRBD1
j_call: TRBJ1-2
clone_size: -
v_call: TRBV6-2/TRBV6-3

cdr3_nt: TGCAGTGCTAGTCCTCCTTTGAGTCATGGCTACACCTTC
cdr3_aa: CSASPPLSHGYTF
d_call: -
j_call: TRBJ1-2
clone_size: -
v_call: TRBV20-1

cdr3_nt: TGTGCCAGCAGTTACTTACGGGACTACCCGGGCTATGAGCAGTTCTTC
cdr3_aa: CASSYLRDYPGYEQFF
d_call: TRBD2
j_call: TRBJ2-1
clone_size: -
v_call: TRBV6-5

cdr3_nt: TGCAGTGCTAGAGTACCGGGACTAGCGGGATCCGGGGAGCTGTTTTTT
cdr3_aa: CSARVPGLAGSGELFF
d_call: TRBD2
j_call: TRBJ2-2
clone_size: few
v_call: TRBV20-1

cdr3_nt: TGTGCCAGCAGTTTAGGAGGGACTGGTAATTCACCCCTCCACTTT
cdr3_aa: CASSLGGTGNSPLHF
d_call: -
j_call: TRBJ1-6
clone_size: many
v_call: TRBV12-3/TRBV12-4

cdr3_nt: TGTGCCAGCATCGGACAGGGTGGGAACATTCAGTACTTC
cdr3_aa: CASIGQGGNIQYF
d_call: TRBD1
j_call: TRBJ2-4
clone_size: few
v_call: TRBV28

cdr3_nt: TGTGCCTCGGGCAGGAACACCGGGGAGCTGTTTTTT
cdr3_aa: CASGRNTGELFF
d_call: -
j_call: TRBJ2-2
clone_size: few
v_call: TRBV11-1

cdr3_nt: TGTGCCAGCAGCTTCGGCAGGGACGGGAGTGGCTACACCTTC
cdr3_aa: CASSFGRDGSGYTF
d_call: -
j_call: TRBJ1-2
clone_size: -
v_call: TRBV7-2

cdr3_nt: TGCAGCGTTGAGGAACCGACCTACGAGCAGTACTTC
cdr3_aa: CSVEEPTYEQYF
d_call: -
j_call: TRBJ2-7
clone_size: few
v_call: TRBV29-1

cdr3_nt: TGTGCCAGCAGCGACTGGGGCAAGCAGTTCTTC
cdr3_aa: CASSDWGKQFF
d_call: -
j_call: TRBJ2-1
clone_size: -
v_call: TRBV5-5

cdr3_nt: TGTGCCAGCAGCCAAGATCGGCGGGCTAGCCCTTCTGAAGAGACCCAGTACTTC
cdr3_aa: CASSQDRRASPSEETQYF
d_call: -
j_call: TRBJ2-5
clone_size: -
v_call: TRBV4-2

cdr3_nt: TGCAGTGCTACCCCCACTAGCGGGAGGTACAATGAGCAGTTCTTC
cdr3_aa: CSATPTSGRYNEQFF
d_call: TRBD2
j_call: TRBJ2-1
clone_size: -
v_call: TRBV20-1

cdr3_nt: TGTGCCAGCAGTGACGTTGAGGATGAGCAGTTCTTC
cdr3_aa: CASSDVEDEQFF
d_call: -
j_call: TRBJ2-1
clone_size: -
v_call: TRBV2

cdr3_nt: TGTGCCAGCAGCGGACGACTAGCGGGAGAACTCGATGAGCAGTTCTTC
cdr3_aa: CASSGRLAGELDEQFF
d_call: TRBD2
j_call: TRBJ2-1
clone_size: few
v_call: TRBV7-9

cdr3_nt: TGTGCCAGCAGTTTAGTCCCTCTTGAGGCCAACGTCCTGACTTTC
cdr3_aa: CASSLVPLEANVLTF
d_call: -
j_call: TRBJ2-6
clone_size: -
v_call: TRBV27

cdr3_nt: TGTGCCAGCAGTTTGGGGCAGGGAGGTGAGGCCCAGTACTTC
cdr3_aa: CASSLGQGGEAQYF
d_call: -
j_call: TRBJ2-5
clone_size: few
v_call: TRBV27

cdr3_nt: TGTGCCAGCAGCTTAGCGCCCAAGGAGACCCAGTACTTC
cdr3_aa: CASSLAPKETQYF
d_call: -
j_call: TRBJ2-5
clone_size: few
v_call: TRBV13

cdr3_nt: TGTGCCAGCAGCTTAGGAGTCCGGGACAGGGGTTTCTATGGCTACACCTTC
cdr3_aa: CASSLGVRDRGFYGYTF
d_call: TRBD1
j_call: TRBJ1-2
clone_size: -
v_call: TRBV7-8

cdr3_nt: TGTGCCAGCAGGGCGGGTGCTAGTGGGACCCAGTACTTC
cdr3_aa: CASRAGASGTQYF
d_call: -
j_call: TRBJ2-5
clone_size: -
v_call: TRBV12-3/TRBV12-4

cdr3_nt: TGTGCCATCGGCGGACAGGGGGCTTACGAGCAGTACTTC
cdr3_aa: CAIGGQGAYEQYF
d_call: TRBD1
j_call: TRBJ2-7
clone_size: -
v_call: TRBV7-9

cdr3_nt: TGTGCCAGCAGCTTAAGGGGCAGCGTGGGGGGGACCCAGTACTTC
cdr3_aa: CASSLRGSVGGTQYF
d_call: -
j_call: TRBJ2-5
clone_size: -
v_call: TRBV7-2

cdr3_nt: TGTGCCAGCAGTTACTCGTTAATAGTGCTAGCGGGAGGTGGTGAGCAGTTCTTC
cdr3_aa: CASSYSLIVLAGGGEQFF
d_call: TRBD2
j_call: TRBJ2-1
clone_size: once
v_call: TRBV6-5

cdr3_nt: TGTGCCAGCAGCTTGGGGACGGGGAGGGCTCGAAGCTACACCTTC
cdr3_aa: CASSLGTGRARSYTF
d_call: -
j_call: TRBJ1-2
clone_size: few
v_call: TRBV5-6

cdr3_nt: TGTGCCAGCAGTTTCCGCTGGGACAGGCTCAACGAGCAGTACTTC
cdr3_aa: CASSFRWDRLNEQYF
d_call: TRBD1
j_call: TRBJ2-7
clone_size: -
v_call: TRBV12-3/TRBV12-4

cdr3_nt: TGTGCCAGCAGCCCAACCGGGACAGACGGCAATGAGCAGTTCTTC
cdr3_aa: CASSPTGTDGNEQFF
d_call: TRBD1
j_call: TRBJ2-1
clone_size: few
v_call: TRBV6-5

cdr3_nt: TGCAGTGCTACTAAAGTTAGGGGCCCAGATACGCAGTATTTT
cdr3_aa: CSATKVRGPDTQYF
d_call: -
j_call: TRBJ2-3
clone_size: -
v_call: TRBV20-1

cdr3_nt: TGTGCCAGCAGCTTGGGTATGGACGGGGGGCGAAATGGCTACACCTTC
cdr3_aa: CASSLGMDGGRNGYTF
d_call: -
j_call: TRBJ1-2
clone_size: few
v_call: TRBV7-9

cdr3_nt: TGTGCCAGCAGCGGCACCGGGTCCAAATTCATATCCAATGAGCAGTTCTTC
cdr3_aa: CASSGTGSKFISNEQFF
d_call: -
j_call: TRBJ2-1
clone_size: -
v_call: TRBV7-9

cdr3_nt: TGCGCCAGCAGCCAAGAGGGCCGGGAGCTGGAGACCCAGTACTTC
cdr3_aa: CASSQEGRELETQYF
d_call: -
j_call: TRBJ2-5
clone_size: -
v_call: TRBV4-3

cdr3_nt: TGTGCCAGCAGTTACACGGACTACGAGCAGTACTTC
cdr3_aa: CASSYTDYEQYF
d_call: -
j_call: TRBJ2-7
clone_size: -
v_call: TRBV6-2/TRBV6-3

cdr3_nt: TGTGCCAGCAGTTGGGACGGACAGGGGTGGGGCTACACCTTC
cdr3_aa: CASSWDGQGWGYTF
d_call: TRBD1
j_call: TRBJ1-2
clone_size: few
v_call: TRBV12-3/TRBV12-4

cdr3_nt: TGCAGTGCTGGAGATCGGCTAGCGGGAGGCTACGAGCAGTACTTC
cdr3_aa: CSAGDRLAGGYEQYF
d_call: TRBD2
j_call: TRBJ2-7
clone_size: -
v_call: TRBV20-1

cdr3_nt: TGTGCCAGCAGCTTAGACGCAGGGAGTCGTCATCAGCCCCAGCATTTT
cdr3_aa: CASSLDAGSRHQPQHF
d_call: -
j_call: TRBJ1-5
clone_size: -
v_call: TRBV7-2

cdr3_nt: TGCGCCAGCAGCTCGGCGGGAGTAACCTACAATGAGCAGTTCTTC
cdr3_aa: CASSSAGVTYNEQFF
d_call: TRBD2
j_call: TRBJ2-1
clone_size: -
v_call: TRBV4-1

cdr3_nt: TGTGCCAGCAGTTTCCGACTAGCGGGGATCACAGATACGCAGTATTTT
cdr3_aa: CASSFRLAGITDTQYF
d_call: TRBD2
j_call: TRBJ2-3
clone_size: few
v_call: TRBV28

cdr3_nt: TGTGCCAGCAGCTTAAAAGGGATGGCGCCTAGCACAGATACGCAGTATTTT
cdr3_aa: CASSLKGMAPSTDTQYF
d_call: -
j_call: TRBJ2-3
clone_size: -
v_call: TRBV7-3

cdr3_nt: TGTGCCAGCAGTGAAACTCTACAGGGGTCGGCTTTCTTT
cdr3_aa: CASSETLQGSAFF
d_call: TRBD1
j_call: TRBJ1-1
clone_size: few
v_call: TRBV6-1

cdr3_nt: TGTGCCAGCAGTACCGGGACTAGCGGGAAGGCGGCCAAAAACATTCAGTACTTC
cdr3_aa: CASSTGTSGKAAKNIQYF
d_call: TRBD2
j_call: TRBJ2-4
clone_size: -
v_call: TRBV12-3/TRBV12-4

cdr3_nt: TGTGCCAGCAGTTTGTCGACTAGCGGGAACAAAGAGACCCAGTACTTC
cdr3_aa: CASSLSTSGNKETQYF
d_call: TRBD2
j_call: TRBJ2-5
clone_size: -
v_call: TRBV27

cdr3_nt: TGTGCCAGCAGTTACGAGAGCCAGGGTAGAGGCCCTAACTATGGCTATACCTTC
cdr3_aa: CASSYESQGRGPNYGYTF
d_call: -
j_call: TRBJ1-2
clone_size: -
v_call: TRBV6-2/TRBV6-3

cdr3_nt: TGCGCCAGCAGCCAAGGGTCCGTGGAGACCCAGTACTTC
cdr3_aa: CASSQGSVETQYF
d_call: -
j_call: TRBJ2-5
clone_size: -
v_call: TRBV4-3

cdr3_nt: -
cdr3_aa: CASSDVGQGANEQIF
d_call: -
j_call: TRBJ2-1
clone_size: -
v_call: TRBV6-1

cdr3_nt: TGCGCCAGCAGCTTGGAGGGGATCTTAGAGACCCAGTACTTC
cdr3_aa: CASSLEGILETQYF
d_call: -
j_call: TRBJ2-5
clone_size: -
v_call: TRBV5-1

cdr3_nt: TGTGCCAGCAGCTCCACCTTAGCGGGAGGGGTCGCTCCGTTCTTC
cdr3_aa: CASSSTLAGGVAPFF
d_call: TRBD2
j_call: TRBJ2-1
clone_size: -
v_call: TRBV7-2

cdr3_nt: TGTGCCAGCAGCTCCCCCCAGGGCCGTGAGACCCAGTACTTC
cdr3_aa: CASSSPQGRETQYF
d_call: -
j_call: TRBJ2-5
clone_size: -
v_call: TRBV7-2

cdr3_nt: TGTGCCAGCACCGCCACAGATACGCAGTATTTT
cdr3_aa: CASTATDTQYF
d_call: -
j_call: TRBJ2-3
clone_size: -
v_call: TRBV7-9